This T cell receptor (beta chain) stems from a study of T cell repertoires in cytomegalovirus infection. This CDR3 spans 15 amino acids. Germline assignment: CDR1 LGHNT and CDR2 FRNRAP. The V and J ends lost 6 bases and 0 bases respectively, with 12 bases between them. MiXCR was run by TCRdb on the reads, yielding one entry per CDR3 protein. The sample lists approximately 34,000 distinct CDR3 sequences, roughly half occurring once. Concerning this clonotype: Its antigen is not identified.

V usage is TRBV12-5 and J usage is TRBJ2-1, with D perhaps TRBD2 (6 bases). The source material was CD8+ T cells from cultured PBMCs, sampled from culture after CMV antigen stimulation. This TCR derives from a human donor in good health (CMV status not recorded). Some clones in this sample may be carry-over from other donors' samples. Here the CDR3 reads CASGDGGISYNEQFF. CDR3 nucleotide sequence: TGTGCTAGTGGGGACGGGGGAATCTCCTACAATGAGCAGTTCTTC. The variable domain in full, completed from reference TRBV12-5 and TRBJ2-1, reads DARVTQTPRHKVTEMGQEVTMRCQPILGHNTVFWYRQTMMQGLELLAYFRNRAPLDDSGMPKDRFSAEMPDATLATLKIQPSEPRDSAVYFCASGDGGISYNEQFFGPGTRLTVL.